The following is a TCR beta chain sequence with its context. Produced via immunoSEQ multiplex PCR; TCRdb's table is partial and in-frame only. The table includes under 200,000 clones, about 84% detected once. The length of the CDR3 is 16 residues. Germline CDR1 is KGHSH and CDR2 is LQKENI. Trimming shortened V by 3 bases and J by 6 bases, and 19 bases separated the two germline ends. These data belong to a study of cytotoxic CD8 clonotypes in ibrutinib-treated CLL. As for the study in general: Treatment had run for a median roughly 13 months, range 6 to 36, when response samples were taken.

The chain has TRBV18 and TRBJ2-3; D is unresolved. The specimen was PBMCs, collected after 24 months of ibrutinib treatment. The sequence was obtained from a human donor with chronic lymphocytic leukemia. The CDR3 DNA reads TGTGCCAGCTCACCCCTAGAATGGGTCTTCGGTGATACGCAGTATTTT. It codes for CASSPLEWVFGDTQYF.